These 28 T cell receptor beta chains were sequenced from one sample in a study of OX40 agonist ivuxolimab in advanced cancers. The assay was immunoSEQ multiplex PCR, and TCRdb's table has in-frame clones only and misses some. The table includes tens of thousands of clones, approximately 85% detected once. This specimen consisted of CD4+ or CD8+ T cells sorted from blood, obtained in a trial of the OX40 agonist ivuxolimab. These receptors were taken from an adult with an advanced solid tumor such as melanoma, head and neck, liver or kidney cancer.

The gene calls are TRBV9 and TRBJ2-1; TRBD1 is a possible D gene (5 bases). The CDR3 runs to 13 residues. In germline, CDR1 is SGDLS, CDR2 YYNGEE. V was pared by 4 bases and J by 7 bases, with 12 bases between. The CDR3 coding sequence is TGTGCCAGCAGCTACGATAGGGGTAATGAGCAGTTCTTC. It yields the protein CASSYDRGNEQFF. Using reference TRBV9 and TRBJ2-1 for the parts outside the CDR3, the full variable domain is DSGVTQTPKHLITATGQRVTLRCSPRSGDLSVYWYQQSLDQGLQFLIQYYNGEERAKGNILERFSAQQFPDLHSELNLSSLELGDSALYFCASSYDRGNEQFFGPGTRLTVL.

V usage is TRBV9 and J usage is TRBJ2-5; the match to TRBD1 covers 9 bases. The germline V gene has CDR1 SGDLS and CDR2 YYNGEE. V shed 4 bases, J shed 4 bases, and the junction held 5 bases outside the gene matches. This CDR3 contains 14 residues. The CDR3 DNA follows: TGTGCCAGCAGCAGAGGGACAGGGCGAGAGACCCAGTACTTC. Translating gives CASSRGTGRETQYF.

The chain recombines TRBV11-2 with TRBJ2-1; TRBD2 matches 8 bases. The V and J ends lost 3 bases and 7 bases, in that order; junction bases with no gene match: 11. Per the germline V gene, CDR1 is SGHAT and CDR2 is FQNNGV. This CDR3 has 16 residues. This CDR3 is CASSFEIRTSNNEQFF. CDR3 in DNA: TGTGCCAGCAGCTTCGAGATCCGGACTAGCAATAATGAGCAGTTCTTC.

CDR3: CASSLASAAFLGNSPLHF. The CDR3 region has the DNA TGCGCCAGCAGCTTGGCGTCGGCGGCGTTCTTGGGTAATTCACCCCTCCACTTT. The chain joins TRBV5-1 to TRBJ1-6, with D unresolved. The V end lost 0 bases, the J end lost 6 bases, and 19 bases lay between the germline ends. This CDR3 comprises 18 residues. The germline V gene has CDR1 SGHRS and CDR2 YFSETQ. Looking up the rest from reference TRBV5-1 and TRBJ1-6 gives the full variable domain: KAGVTQTPRYLIKTRGQQVTLSCSPISGHRSVSWYQQTPGQGLQFLFEYFSETQRNKGNFPGRFSGRQFSNSRSEMNVSTLELGDSALYLCASSLASAAFLGNSPLHFGNGTRLTVT.

This clone was recorded a few times. V gene TRBV6-1 combines with J gene TRBJ2-3, with D unclear. The CDR3 is 13 amino acids. Germline V lookup: CDR1 MNHNS, CDR2 SASEGT. Trimming removed 4 bases at V and 2 bases at J, with 7 bases between. CDR3 sequence: CASSVSVTDTQYF. Here the CDR3 DNA reads TGTGCCAGCAGTGTTTCTGTCACAGATACGCAGTATTTT.

In its sample, this clone was seen once. This chain links TRBV7-2 with TRBJ1-1, with 8 nucleotides matching TRBD1. The CDR3 runs 15 residues. The germline V gene encodes CDR1 SGHTA and CDR2 FQGNSA. V gave up 2 bases and J gave up 2 bases; unmatched junction bases: 4. CDR3 DNA sequence: TGTGCCAGCAGCTTACTGACAGGGGTCAACACTGAAGCTTTCTTT. This translates into CASSLLTGVNTEAFF.

The chain combines TRBV7-3 with TRBJ2-1, with D possibly being TRBD2 (7 bases). Germline CDR1 is SGHTA and CDR2 is FQGTGA. CDR3 length equals 18 residues. Trimming removed 4 bases from V and 0 bases from J, with 19 bases in between. The CDR3 here is CASSSTVGGLSSYNEQFF. The CDR3 DNA is TGTGCCAGCAGCTCGACCGTCGGGGGGCTTAGCTCCTACAATGAGCAGTTCTTC.

This clone occurred a few times. This chain joins TRBV7-6 and TRBJ2-3, with D perhaps TRBD1 or TRBD2 (5 bases each). The CDR3 totals 15 residues. Trimming pared 2 bases from V and 5 bases from J, leaving 14 bases between. The germline gives CDR1 SGHVS, CDR2 FNYEAQ. CDR3 nucleotides: TGTGCCAGCAGCTTAAAAGTGGCTGGGGGAGATACGCAGTATTTT. Amino acid sequence: CASSLKVAGGDTQYF. The variable domain in full, completed from reference TRBV7-6 and TRBJ2-3, reads GAGVSQSPRYKVTKRGQDVALRCDPISGHVSLYWYRQALGQGPEFLTYFNYEAQQDKSGLPNDRFSAERPEGSISTLTIQRTEQRDSAMYRCASSLKVAGGDTQYFGPGTRLTVL.

The genes are TRBV7-9 and TRBJ2-2; D ambiguous. Germline lookup yields CDR1 SEHNR and CDR2 FQNEAQ (reference sequence). The V and J ends lost 5 bases and 0 bases respectively, with 13 bases between them. The CDR3 loop spans 16 amino acids. CDR3 in amino acids: CASSPSVGSNTGELFF. CDR3 nucleotides: TGTGCCAGCAGCCCCTCTGTAGGTTCGAACACCGGGGAGCTGTTTTTT.

This chain joins TRBV7-2 and TRBJ2-1, with D unclear. CDR3 length equals 12 residues. The germline V gene encodes CDR1 SGHTA and CDR2 FQGNSA. The ends were cut back, 1 base at V and 6 bases at J, with 4 bases in the middle. CDR3 region: CASSLGRNEQFF. The CDR3 bases are TGTGCCAGCAGCTTAGGCCGCAATGAGCAGTTCTTC.

This chain links TRBV19 with TRBJ1-2; D remains ambiguous. Between the trimmed V and J ends, which lost 3 bases and 5 bases, there was a span of 13 bases. The CDR3 spans 14 residues. The germline V gene has CDR1 LNHDA and CDR2 SQIVND (reference sequence). The CDR3 region has the DNA TGTGCCAGTAGTATGTCTTACAGCGCTTATGGCTACACCTTC. Residues: CASSMSYSAYGYTF.

V gene TRBV10-3 combines with J gene TRBJ2-7; D may be TRBD2 (6 bases). Germline CDR1 ENHRY, CDR2 SYGVKD. The CDR3 is 14 amino acids. Trimming took off 1 base at V and 4 bases at J, with 11 bases between the two ends. The CDR3 coding sequence is TGTGCCATCAGTGAGTTCGCGGAGGGGTACGAGCAGTACTTC. Amino acids: CAISEFAEGYEQYF.

V gene TRBV6-5 combines with J gene TRBJ1-2; 8 positions match TRBD1. Unmatched junction bases numbered 4, after V lost 5 bases and J lost 5 bases. Germline-derived CDR1 and CDR2 are MNHEY and SVGAGI. The CDR3 contains 13 residues. The CDR3 sequence: CASSPTGDYGYTF. In DNA, the CDR3 is TGTGCCAGCAGTCCGACAGGGGATTATGGCTACACCTTC.

The chain links TRBV7-9 to TRBJ2-7, with TRBD2 identical over 12 bases. The J segment lost 6 bases and the V segment lost 5 bases, leaving 14 bases of the junction unmatched. The length of the CDR3 is 17 residues. The germline gives CDR1 SEHNR, CDR2 FQNEAQ (reference sequence). The CDR3 sequence: CASSPRSGLAGKVEQYF. The DNA of the CDR3 is TGTGCCAGCAGCCCACGGTCCGGACTAGCGGGAAAAGTCGAGCAGTACTTC.

The rearrangement uses TRBV10-3 and TRBJ1-2; 8 nucleotides line up with TRBD1. V was clipped by 6 bases and J by 6 bases; unmatched bases: 6. This CDR3 has 13 residues. Germline assignment: CDR1 ENHRY and CDR2 SYGVKD. CDR3 protein: CAIRKQGVDGYTF. Here the CDR3 DNA reads TGTGCCATCAGGAAACAGGGGGTGGATGGCTACACCTTC.

The chain is built from TRBV19 and TRBJ2-5; D gene ambiguous. Trimming took off 9 bases at V and 1 base at J, with 15 bases between the two ends. This CDR3 comprises 14 residues. The germline CDR1 and CDR2 sequences are LNHDA and SQIVND (reference sequence). The CDR3 coding sequence is TGTGCCAGCTCGCCGGCGGCCACCCAAGAGACCCAGTACTTC. Encoded protein: CASSPAATQETQYF.

The chain recombines TRBV19 with TRBJ2-7, with TRBD1 as a possible D gene (6 bases). The V gene's germline CDR1 is LNHDA and CDR2 SQIVND (reference sequence). The CDR3 runs to 13 residues. The V end lost 4 bases, the J end lost 2 bases, and 9 bases lay between the germline ends. As DNA, the CDR3 is TGTGCCAGTAGTACTACAGGGACCTACGAGCAGTACTTC. It specifies CASSTTGTYEQYF.

The rearrangement links TRBV6-5 to TRBJ1-2, with D possibly being TRBD1 (5 bases). The germline gives CDR1 MNHEY, CDR2 SVGAGI. The CDR3 has 12 amino acids. Trimming pared 8 bases from V and 4 bases from J, leaving 11 bases between. The CDR3 sequence is CASVGRIYGYTF. For the CDR3, the DNA is TGTGCCAGCGTGGGACGGATCTATGGCTACACCTTC.

This chain connects TRBV5-1 to TRBJ1-4, with D possibly TRBD1 on 6 matching bases. This CDR3 region has 13 residues. V lost 5 bases, J lost 8 bases, and 13 bases lay in between. Germline CDR1 and CDR2: SGHRS and YFSETQ. This CDR3 reads CASSPQGREKLFF. In DNA form, the CDR3 reads TGCGCCAGCAGTCCACAGGGACGGGAAAAACTGTTTTTT.

The chain carries TRBV7-3 and TRBJ2-1, with D uncertain. Trimming took off 0 bases at V and 9 bases at J, with 9 bases between the two ends. The CDR3 sequence is 13 residues long. Germline-derived CDR1 and CDR2 are SGHTA and FQGTGA. The chain's CDR3 is CASSLTFLGEQFF. CDR3 DNA sequence: TGTGCCAGCAGCTTAACTTTTTTGGGTGAGCAGTTCTTC.

The V call is TRBV19, the J call TRBJ1-6; D may be TRBD1 (6 bases). V dropped 5 bases and J dropped 9 bases, with 11 bases sitting between them. This CDR3 region has 13 residues. Germline values: CDR1 LNHDA, CDR2 SQIVND (reference sequence). CDR3 nucleotides: TGTGCCAGTAGTCCCAGACAGGTTTCACCCCTCCACTTT. Its translation is CASSPRQVSPLHF.

The V gene is TRBV9, the J gene TRBJ2-7; 7 positions agree with TRBD2. Germline CDR1 and CDR2: SGDLS and YYNGEE. Unmatched junction bases numbered 6, after V lost 0 bases and J lost 3 bases. The CDR3 totals 15 residues. This CDR3 reads CASSVDGGSFYEQYF. The CDR3 DNA follows: TGTGCCAGCAGCGTAGACGGCGGGAGTTTCTACGAGCAGTACTTC.

As for this clone: Other DNA sequences in this specimen translate into the identical CDR3. The chain carries TRBV7-9 and TRBJ1-2; weak D call: TRBD1 (5 bases). V was cut by 1 base and J by 5 bases, with 5 bases left in between. CDR1 and CDR2 from the germline V gene are SEHNR and FQNEAQ (reference sequence). This CDR3 has 12 amino acids. CDR3 bases: TGTGCCAGCAGCTTAGAGGGGTATGGCTACACCTTC. It yields the protein CASSLEGYGYTF.

The V and J genes are TRBV5-1 and TRBJ2-5, with D possibly matching TRBD1 (6 bases). This CDR3 is 15 amino acids long. Per germline, CDR1 SGHRS and CDR2 YFSETQ. Trimming took 2 bases from V and 2 from J, leaving 13 bases between them. The CDR3 sequence is CASSFYDRLQETQYF. CDR3 nucleotide sequence: TGCGCCAGCAGCTTCTATGACAGGCTACAAGAGACCCAGTACTTC.

The chain couples TRBV27 to TRBJ1-2, with 11 bases lining up with TRBD1. Germline loops: CDR1 MNHEY, CDR2 SMNVEV (reference sequence). The CDR3 is made up of 17 amino acids. The trim removed 1 base at V and 4 bases at J, leaving 8 bases unmatched. For the CDR3, the DNA is TGTGCCAGCAGTTTATGGGGGACAGGGGGTAGGATCTATGGCTACACCTTC. It codes for CASSLWGTGGRIYGYTF.

The V gene is TRBV11-2, the J gene TRBJ2-7; D call uncertain. The V and J ends lost 2 bases and 2 bases respectively, with 13 bases between them. This CDR3 contains 15 residues. Germline CDR1 is SGHAT and CDR2 is FQNNGV. DNA for the CDR3: TGTGCCAGCAGCTTACAACCGGGTGCTCCCTACGAGCAGTACTTC. Protein product: CASSLQPGAPYEQYF.

The chain has TRBV7-3 and TRBJ1-2; no reliable D call. The germline V gene encodes CDR1 SGHTA and CDR2 FQGTGA. There are 12 residues in the CDR3. V lost 5 bases, J lost 8 bases, and 12 bases lay in between. The CDR3 here is CASSLQTGGYTF. CDR3 DNA: TGTGCCAGCAGCCTCCAGACGGGGGGCTACACCTTC.

The chain links TRBV5-8 to TRBJ1-4, with D possibly being TRBD1 (5 bases). V lost 5 bases and J lost 2, with 22 bases in between. CDR1 SGHTS and CDR2 YDEGEE come from the germline V gene. The CDR3 covers 18 residues. CDR3 residues: CASSFLSRVGGTNEKLFF. The DNA of the CDR3 is TGTGCCAGCAGTTTTTTATCCAGGGTTGGTGGTACTAATGAAAAACTGTTTTTT.